This paragraph covers one TCR beta chain sequence. These data come from a study of blood T cell repertoires in COVID-19. Measured with immunoSEQ multiplex PCR; TCRdb has only the in-frame clones, and not every one. Here the sample spans some 200,000 clones, around 83% being singletons. The CDR3 sequence is 14 residues long. Germline V lookup: CDR1 SGHRS, CDR2 YFSETQ. After removal of 5 bases from V and 5 bases from J, the junction contained 6 bases not matched to a gene. The sample comprised peripheral blood. This receptor was obtained from a woman between 35 and 50 years old with acute or convalescent COVID-19. V and J are TRBV5-1 and TRBJ2-7; 11 nucleotides align to TRBD2. The CDR3 region has the DNA TGCGCCAGCAGTCCTAGCGGGAGGAGACACGAGCAGTACTTC. Protein product: CASSPSGRRHEQYF.